These 18 T cell receptor beta chains originate from one sample sequenced in a study of OX40 agonist ivuxolimab in advanced cancers. Clones were sequenced by immunoSEQ multiplex PCR, and TCRdb holds only the in-frame ones, with some missing. The sample has tens of thousands of clones; 80% to 90% are singletons. Material: CD4+ or CD8+ T cells sorted from blood, obtained in a trial of the OX40 agonist ivuxolimab. These receptors came from an adult with an advanced solid tumor such as melanoma, head and neck, liver or kidney cancer.

J is TRBJ2-5 and V is TRBV10-2; a possible D gene is TRBD1 (5 bases). CDR1 WSHSY and CDR2 SAAADI come from the germline V gene. The V end was cut by 3 bases, the J end by 3 bases, with 11 bases between. The CDR3 has 14 residues. The chain's CDR3 is CASSEYGREETQYF. The CDR3 nucleotides are TGCGCCAGCAGTGAATACGGCAGGGAAGAGACCCAGTACTTC.

The rearrangement joins TRBV25-1 to TRBJ1-3; unclear D gene. The CDR3 has 15 amino acids. The V gene's germline CDR1 is MGHDK and CDR2 SYGVNS. V was clipped by 8 bases and J by 2 bases, with 16 bases between them. The CDR3 loop reads CASARSWGPGNTIYF. In DNA, the CDR3 is TGTGCCAGCGCCAGGTCTTGGGGTCCTGGAAACACCATATATTTT. Full variable domain (missing parts from reference TRBV25-1 and TRBJ1-3): EADIYQTPRYLVIGTGKKITLECSQTMGHDKMYWYQQDPGMELHLIHYSYGVNSTEKGDLSSESTVSRIRTEHFPLTLESARPSHTSQYLCASARSWGPGNTIYFGEGSWLTVV.

This clone was counted a few times. This chain joins TRBV7-6 and TRBJ2-3; D not certain. Germline V gene data show CDR1 as SGHVS and CDR2 as FNYEAQ. This CDR3 has 17 amino acids. Trimming left V 4 bases short and J 0 bases short, with 17 bases between. In DNA, the CDR3 is TGTGCCAGCAGCTACGGCCGTCTAGATTCAAGCACAGATACGCAGTATTTT. This gives the protein CASSYGRLDSSTDTQYF.

The gene calls are TRBV4-1 and TRBJ1-1, with 7 bases that match TRBD1. Germline CDR1 is MGHRA and CDR2 is YSYEKL. This CDR3 region has 17 residues. With 1 base clipped from V and 3 bases from J, the junction kept 11 bases outside the gene matches. CDR3 protein: CASSQGRAGGADTEAFF. CDR3 nucleotides: TGCGCCAGCAGCCAAGGTAGGGCAGGGGGGGCGGACACTGAAGCTTTCTTT.

The chain combines TRBV5-1 with TRBJ1-4; D remains ambiguous. This CDR3 has 15 residues. The V gene lost 4 bases and the J gene lost 4 bases, with 14 bases spanning the gap. Germline V gives CDR1 SGHRS, CDR2 YFSETQ. In DNA, the CDR3 is TGCGCCAGCAGCCCCGTAATGGGCCTTAATGAAAAACTGTTTTTT. It encodes CASSPVMGLNEKLFF.

This chain joins TRBV19 and TRBJ2-1; either TRBD1 or TRBD2 may supply D (6 bases each). Trimming took 5 bases from V and 8 from J, leaving 13 bases between them. This CDR3 is built from 13 residues. Germline assignment: CDR1 LNHDA and CDR2 SQIVND (reference sequence). The CDR3 here is CASSLGGPDEQFF. CDR3 nucleotides: TGTGCCAGTAGTTTAGGGGGGCCGGATGAGCAGTTCTTC.

Concerning this clone itself: Germline is not matched at one junction end, which may reflect a read error. The chain uses TRBV7-7 and TRBJ2-2; D is possibly TRBD2 (5 bases). This CDR3 contains 15 residues. CDR1 SSHAT and CDR2 FNYEAQ come from the germline V gene (reference sequence). The CDR3: CASSGTTGNTGELFF. The CDR3 nucleotides are TGTGCTAGCAGCGGTACAACCGGGAACACCGGGGAGCTGTTTTTT.

This sequence joins TRBV6-4 and TRBJ2-2; TRBD2 aligns across 7 bases. The CDR3 extends over 15 amino acids. Germline lookup yields CDR1 MRHNA and CDR2 SNTAGT. V was clipped by 3 bases and J by 4 bases; unmatched bases: 5. CDR3: CASSESGGTTGELFF. CDR3 sequence (DNA): TGTGCCAGCAGTGAATCCGGGGGGACCACCGGGGAGCTGTTTTTT.

A remark on this clone: The sample contains more than one DNA sequence encoding this CDR3. The V and J genes are TRBV30 and TRBJ1-5; D unresolved. With 0 bases removed from V and 0 bases from J, the gap between germline ends came to 3 bases. The V gene's germline CDR1 is GTSNPN and CDR2 SVGIG (reference sequence). The CDR3 runs to 13 residues. CDR3 protein: CAWSVRSNQPQHF. The CDR3 bases are TGTGCCTGGAGTGTCCGTAGCAATCAGCCCCAGCATTTT.

The V and J genes are TRBV27 and TRBJ2-3, with D possibly being TRBD1 (5 bases). Germline CDR1 reads MNHEY; CDR2 reads SMNVEV (reference sequence). The CDR3 extends over 16 amino acids. V lost 6 bases and J lost 2, with 18 bases in between. The CDR3: CASSPNFAGNTDTQYF. CDR3 nucleotides: TGTGCCAGCAGCCCCAATTTTGCAGGGAACACAGATACGCAGTATTTT.

The V gene is TRBV5-6, the J gene TRBJ1-2; 10 bases are a match to TRBD1. The length of the CDR3 is 15 residues. Trimming at V came to 0 bases and at J to 8 bases, leaving 7 bases not matched to a gene. The germline gives CDR1 SGHDT, CDR2 YYEEEE. CDR3 DNA: TGTGCCAGCAGCTTGGGACAGGGGGCCCCTCGGGGCTACACCTTC. The encoded protein is CASSLGQGAPRGYTF.

Only a few counts were recorded for this clone. The genes are TRBV30 and TRBJ2-7, with 8 bases fitting TRBD1. The germline V gene has CDR1 GTSNPN and CDR2 SVGIG (reference sequence). CDR3 length equals 13 residues. V lost 7 bases, J lost 3 bases, and 8 bases stayed unmatched. CDR3 nucleotide sequence: TGTGCCTCCTCCCCCGGGACAGGCTACGAGCAGTACTTC. Its protein is CASSPGTGYEQYF.

J is TRBJ1-4 and V is TRBV28; possible D gene TRBD1, 5 bases. The CDR3 covers 15 residues. Germline CDR1 and CDR2: MDHEN and SYDVKM. Between the trimmed V and J ends, which lost 6 bases and 3 bases, there was a span of 14 bases. CDR3 bases: TGTGCCAGCAGCTCCTTTGGGGGATCTAATGAAAAACTGTTTTTT. This codes for CASSSFGGSNEKLFF.

The rearrangement uses TRBV7-2 and TRBJ1-3, with D possibly matching TRBD1 (6 bases). Between the trimmed V and J ends, which lost 5 bases and 2 bases, there was a span of 10 bases. The CDR3 consists of 14 residues. The germline CDR1 and CDR2 sequences are SGHTA and FQGNSA. The CDR3 DNA sequence: TGTGCCAGCAGCATAGGGGGGACTGGAAACACCATATATTTT. This sequence encodes CASSIGGTGNTIYF.

The chain couples TRBV6-4 to TRBJ1-1, with D hard to call. The CDR3 is 13 amino acids. From germline, CDR1 is MRHNA and CDR2 SNTAGT. V dropped 3 bases and J dropped 1 base, with 6 bases sitting between them. CDR3 amino acids: CASSEHQNTEAFF. CDR3 bases: TGTGCCAGCAGTGAGCACCAGAACACTGAAGCTTTCTTT.

The rearrangement uses TRBV19 and TRBJ1-1, with D possibly matching TRBD1 (6 bases). The CDR3 covers 15 residues. V lost 7 bases, J lost 0 bases, and 15 bases lay in between. Looked up from germline, CDR1 is LNHDA and CDR2 is SQIVND (reference sequence). CDR3 nucleotides: TGTGCCAGTACCGAAAGGGGGGCGATGAACACTGAAGCTTTCTTT. The encoded protein is CASTERGAMNTEAFF.

The rearrangement links TRBV10-3 to TRBJ1-6, with 9 bases identical to TRBD1. CDR3 size: 15 residues. Trimming took 6 bases from V and 6 from J; bases not matched to a gene: 6. Germline V gene lookup returns CDR1 ENHRY and CDR2 SYGVKD. The CDR3 sequence is CAISPTGGFNSPLHF. DNA of the CDR3: TGTGCCATCAGCCCGACAGGGGGTTTTAATTCACCCCTCCACTTT.

The rearrangement joins TRBV6-5 to TRBJ2-1; tentatively, D is TRBD1 (6 bases). Trimming stripped 4 bases from V and 6 bases from J, with 13 bases between. CDR3 length equals 14 residues. Germline-derived CDR1 and CDR2 are MNHEY and SVGAGI. CDR3 loop: CASSSLRGGNEQFF. Written as DNA, the CDR3 is TGTGCCAGCAGTTCCCTGAGAGGGGGCAATGAGCAGTTCTTC.